This entry describes one TCR beta chain. The antigen remains undetermined. This sample stems from a study of T cells and Merkel cell carcinoma outcomes. Points from the study as a whole: In Merkel cell carcinoma, repertoire and T-cell density reportedly predicted outcomes.

Assay used: immunoSEQ multiplex PCR; TCRdb lists only in-frame clones, some missing. Here the sample spans about 15,000 clones, 81% being singletons. In germline, CDR1 is LGHNT, CDR2 FRNRAP. The CDR3 extends over 11 amino acids. J is TRBJ2-3 and V is TRBV12-5; D is undetermined. Sequencing was done on a sample of tumor tissue from Merkel cell carcinoma. The sequence derives from a human donor with Merkel cell carcinoma. Here the CDR3 DNA reads TGTGCCTCGAGCTTTGCAGATACGCAGTATTTT. Translation gives CASSFADTQYF.